The T cell receptor beta chain under discussion was sequenced for a study of blood T cell repertoires in COVID-19. Across the study: Researchers got acute and convalescent COVID-19 samples from the United States, Italy and Spain. Nucleic acid was either cDNA or gDNA, and it came from T cells, B-cell-depleted T cells, or PBMCs.

Sequenced by immunoSEQ multiplex PCR; TCRdb stores in-frame clones only, minus some. The table lists more than 150,000 clones, under 85% of them singletons. Trimming removed 6 bases from V and 4 bases from J, with 4 bases in between. CDR3 size: 11 residues. Sequenced input: peripheral blood. The chain employs TRBV12-3 or TRBV12-4 and TRBJ2-1; no clear D. This clonotype was obtained from a woman between 40 and 55 years old with acute or convalescent COVID-19. The CDR3 sequence is CASSLYNEQFF. For the CDR3, the DNA is TGTGCCAGCAGCCTTTACAATGAGCAGTTCTTC.